The 25 T cell receptor beta chains presented below share a single source sample, sequenced in a study of cytomegalovirus exposure and HLA in healthy donors. The PCR contained 60 Vbeta and 13 Jbeta primers. The data were produced by immunoSEQ multiplex PCR, yet TCRdb's version contains in-frame clones alone and is incomplete. The ten top clones account for approximately 2.1%, within a sample of over 45,000 clones. The sample taken for sequencing was PBMCs. The receptors were gathered from a woman between 35 and 50 years old in good health and CMV-seronegative.

This chain links TRBV9 with TRBJ1-2; D is unclear. This CDR3 has 12 amino acids. Germline-derived CDR1 and CDR2 are SGDLS and YYNGEE. V lost 6 bases to trimming and J lost 8 bases, with 14 bases between them. This chain's CDR3 is CASTRGMEGYTF. The DNA for the CDR3 is TGTGCCAGCACCCGGGGAATGGAAGGCTACACCTTC.

The V call is TRBV18, the J call TRBJ2-1, with a tentative D call TRBD2 (6 bases). V was trimmed by 1 base and J by 7 bases, leaving 8 bases between them. This CDR3 contains 13 residues. The germline V gene encodes CDR1 KGHSH and CDR2 LQKENI. CDR3 loop: CASSPRRENEQFF. DNA for the CDR3: TGTGCCAGCTCACCACGTCGGGAGAATGAGCAGTTCTTC.

The chain carries TRBV29-1 and TRBJ2-5, with 9 bases lining up with TRBD1. The V gene end was trimmed by 7 bases and the J gene end by 4 bases; junction bases not matched to a gene: 7. The length of the CDR3 is 13 residues. The germline gives CDR1 SQVTM, CDR2 ANQGSEA. CDR3 in amino acids: CSGRDRVAETQYF. As DNA, the CDR3 is TGCAGCGGGAGGGACAGGGTAGCAGAGACCCAGTACTTC.

V gene TRBV5-5 combines with J gene TRBJ2-7, with TRBD1 matching over 7 bases. CDR1 is SGHKS and CDR2 is YYEKEE in the germline V gene (reference sequence). V lost 4 bases to trimming and J lost 3 bases; unmatched junction nucleotides: 7. This CDR3 is 14 amino acids long. For the CDR3, the DNA is TGTGCCAGCAGCCTGGGACAGACGGACTACGAGCAGTACTTC. This gives the protein CASSLGQTDYEQYF.

V gene TRBV5-4 combines with J gene TRBJ1-2; 9 bases align to TRBD1. With V trimmed by 6 bases and J by 7 bases, 7 bases remained unmatched. CDR1 and CDR2 (germline): SGHNT, YYREEE (reference sequence). The CDR3 has 13 amino acids. CDR3 sequence: CASTPQGALGYTF. The CDR3, as DNA: TGTGCCAGCACTCCACAGGGGGCGCTTGGCTACACCTTC.

The V gene is TRBV9, the J gene TRBJ2-2; 7 bases align to TRBD2. V shed 3 bases, J shed 5 bases, and the junction held 4 bases outside the gene matches. The germline gives CDR1 SGDLS, CDR2 YYNGEE. The CDR3 extends over 14 amino acids. CDR3 amino acids: CASSGGEGTGELFF. CDR3 DNA sequence: TGTGCCAGCAGCGGTGGGGAGGGGACCGGGGAGCTGTTTTTT.

This chain joins TRBV6-1 and TRBJ1-6; D remains ambiguous. The CDR3 has 13 amino acids. V was clipped by 1 base and J by 7 bases, with 5 bases between them. Germline V lookup: CDR1 MNHNS, CDR2 SASEGT. The CDR3 nucleotides are TGTGCCAGCAGTGAAGTGGAGAATTCACCCCTCCACTTT. Its protein product is CASSEVENSPLHF.

The chain carries TRBV5-1 and TRBJ2-1; 7 bases align to TRBD2. The junction had 6 bases not matched to a gene; V was cut back by 2 bases and J by 4 bases. This CDR3 region has 15 residues. CDR1 is SGHRS, CDR2 YFSETQ, per germline. CDR3 amino acids: CASSLKGGPYNEQFF. The CDR3 DNA sequence: TGCGCCAGCAGCTTAAAGGGAGGGCCGTACAATGAGCAGTTCTTC.

The chain joins TRBV15 to TRBJ1-4; D is possibly TRBD1 (5 bases). CDR3 length: 16 residues. Germline CDR1 is LNHNV and CDR2 is YYDKDF (reference sequence). The ends were cut back, 0 bases at V and 8 bases at J, with 16 bases in the middle. The DNA of the CDR3 is TGTGCCACCAGCAGAGACCGGGCAGGGTTTCAGGAAAAACTGTTTTTT. Encoded protein: CATSRDRAGFQEKLFF. Full variable domain (remainder filled in from reference TRBV15 and TRBJ1-4): DAMVIQNPRYQVTQFGKPVTLSCSQTLNHNVMYWYQQKSSQAPKLLFHYYDKDFNNEADTPDNFQSRRPNTSFCFLDIRSPGLGDTAMYLCATSRDRAGFQEKLFFGSGTQLSVL.

The chain recombines TRBV29-1 with TRBJ2-7, with 13 bases matching TRBD2. Germline CDR1 SQVTM, CDR2 ANQGSEA. This CDR3 spans 15 amino acids. Trimming removed 3 bases from V and 7 bases from J; junction bases left unmatched: 9. The CDR3 bases are TGCAGCGTTGAGGGGACTAGCGGGGCGGGAGGGGAGCAGTACTTC. Translated, it gives CSVEGTSGAGGEQYF.

V usage is TRBV6-1 and J usage is TRBJ2-1; 9 bases match TRBD1. V was pared by 2 bases and J by 5 bases, with 7 bases of the junction left unmatched. This CDR3 is 16 amino acids long. Germline values: CDR1 MNHNS, CDR2 SASEGT. In DNA, the CDR3 is TGTGCCAGCAGTGAACAACCGGGACAGGGAGACAATGAGCAGTTCTTC. Translating gives CASSEQPGQGDNEQFF.

The chain combines TRBV19 with TRBJ1-1; D may be TRBD1 (6 bases). The CDR3 length is 16 residues. Trimming shortened V by 4 bases and J by 0 bases, and 15 bases separated the two germline ends. CDR1 LNHDA and CDR2 SQIVND come from the germline V gene (reference sequence). The CDR3 spells CASSTRGGTLNTEAFF. The DNA of the CDR3 is TGTGCCAGTAGTACCCGGGGGGGGACACTGAACACTGAAGCTTTCTTT.

The chain links TRBV9 to TRBJ2-7, with 7 bases identical to TRBD2. Germline V CDR1 and CDR2: SGDLS, YYNGEE. The CDR3 totals 14 residues. Losses at the gene ends were 3 bases for V and 1 base for J; bases not matched to a gene: 4. CDR3 in DNA: TGTGCCAGCAGCGGCGGGGGAGAATCCTACGAGCAGTACTTC. This gives the protein CASSGGGESYEQYF.

The rearrangement links TRBV29-1 to TRBJ2-3; D is possibly TRBD1 (5 bases). Trimming took off 4 bases at V and 4 bases at J, with 21 bases between the two ends. Looked up from germline, CDR1 is SQVTM and CDR2 is ANQGSEA. This CDR3 region has 16 residues. The CDR3 loop reads CSVVQPVAGPPDTQYF. CDR3 in DNA: TGCAGCGTTGTTCAACCGGTGGCAGGGCCCCCAGATACGCAGTATTTT.

The V call is TRBV5-4, the J call TRBJ1-2, with D unclear. V lost 4 bases and J lost 1, with 17 bases in between. CDR3 length: 16 residues. CDR1 is SGHNT, CDR2 YYREEE, per germline (reference sequence). CDR3 residues: CASSEAPDGFNYGYTF. CDR3 coding DNA: TGTGCCAGCAGCGAAGCGCCCGACGGATTTAACTATGGCTACACCTTC.

The V call is TRBV5-1, the J call TRBJ2-7, with 7 bases aligning to TRBD1. Germline values: CDR1 SGHRS, CDR2 YFSETQ. This CDR3 is built from 14 residues. V lost 1 base, J lost 6 bases, and 7 bases stayed unmatched. CDR3 residues: CASSLKTGESEQYF. CDR3 bases: TGCGCCAGCAGCTTGAAAACAGGGGAAAGCGAGCAGTACTTC.

As for this clone: Distinct nucleotide sequences in the sample also encode this CDR3. The chain employs TRBV7-9 and TRBJ2-1; 8 bases agree with TRBD1. The junction had 5 bases not matched to a gene; V was cut back by 3 bases and J by 7 bases. The CDR3 length is 14 residues. Germline V gene data show CDR1 as SEHNR and CDR2 as FQNEAQ (reference sequence). In nucleotides, the CDR3 is TGTGCCAGCAGCTTTACCCAGGGGGCAAATGAGCAGTTCTTC. It is translated as CASSFTQGANEQFF. Complete variable domain (other parts from reference TRBV7-9 and TRBJ2-1): DTGVSQNPRHKITKRGQNVTFRCDPISEHNRLYWYRQTLGQGPEFLTYFQNEAQLEKSRLLSDRFSAERPKGSFSTLEIQRTEQGDSAMYLCASSFTQGANEQFFGPGTRLTVL.

The chain carries TRBV19 and TRBJ2-1; 9 nucleotides align to TRBD2. J lost 8 bases, V lost 8 bases, and 13 bases had no gene match. The germline CDR1 and CDR2 sequences are LNHDA and SQIVND (reference sequence). CDR3 length equals 15 residues. The CDR3 spells CASGPGGGRAYEQFF. CDR3 nucleotides: TGTGCCAGTGGGCCCGGGGGCGGGAGGGCCTATGAGCAGTTCTTC. Supplemented by reference TRBV19 and TRBJ2-1, the full variable domain reads DGGITQSPKYLFRKEGQNVTLSCEQNLNHDAMYWYRQDPGQGLRLIYYSQIVNDFQKGDIAEGYSVSREKKESFPLTVTSAQKNPTAFYLCASGPGGGRAYEQFFGPGTRLTVL.

The rearrangement joins TRBV5-8 to TRBJ1-5; TRBD1 matches 7 bases. V lost 3 bases, J lost 9 bases, and 12 bases stayed unmatched. This CDR3 has 15 amino acids. Germline-derived CDR1 and CDR2 are SGHTS and YDEGEE. The CDR3 DNA follows: TGTGCCAGCAGCTACTACAGGGGCTCCCCCCCGCCCCAGCATTTT. Encoded protein: CASSYYRGSPPPQHF.

The V gene is TRBV6-6, the J gene TRBJ2-7; D call uncertain. V was trimmed by 2 bases and J by 2 bases, leaving 10 bases between them. This CDR3 spans 14 amino acids. Per the germline V gene, CDR1 is MNHNY and CDR2 is SVGAGI (reference sequence). CDR3 in DNA: TGTGCCAGCAGTTACGAGGCAAATACCTACGAGCAGTACTTC. It translates to CASSYEANTYEQYF.

V usage is TRBV28 and J usage is TRBJ2-7; TRBD2 agrees at 10 bases. Germline V CDR1 and CDR2: MDHEN, SYDVKM. V lost 7 bases and J lost 2; bases outside the gene matches: 5. There are 14 residues in the CDR3. The CDR3: CASMESGRAYEQYF. In DNA form, the CDR3 reads TGTGCCAGCATGGAAAGCGGGAGGGCCTACGAGCAGTACTTC.

V is TRBV27 and J is TRBJ1-1, with D uncertain. Germline CDR1 MNHEY, CDR2 SMNVEV (reference sequence). V was shortened by 5 bases and J by 4 bases, with 11 bases between the two germline ends. The CDR3 consists of 13 residues. In DNA form, the CDR3 reads TGTGCCAGCAGTGCAGCTAGAGGCACTGAAGCTTTCTTT. Translating gives CASSAARGTEAFF.

The gene calls are TRBV5-1 and TRBJ1-4; no clear D. Germline V gene data show CDR1 as SGHRS and CDR2 as YFSETQ. Trimming took off 0 bases at V and 8 bases at J, with 11 bases between the two ends. CDR3 size: 14 residues. In DNA form, the CDR3 reads TGCGCCAGCAGCTTGGATGGGAGGCCCGAAAAACTGTTTTTT. Residues: CASSLDGRPEKLFF.

The chain carries TRBV4-1 and TRBJ1-5; 8 bases map to TRBD1. Trimming took 0 bases from V and 4 from J; bases not matched to a gene: 5. The CDR3 consists of 16 residues. The germline V gene encodes CDR1 MGHRA and CDR2 YSYEKL. CDR3 nucleotides: TGCGCCAGCAGCCAAGATTGGAGGACAGGGAATCAGCCCCAGCATTTT. Encoded protein: CASSQDWRTGNQPQHF.

This chain links TRBV27 with TRBJ1-2, with TRBD1 identical over 7 bases. Germline lookup yields CDR1 MNHEY and CDR2 SMNVEV (reference sequence). With V trimmed by 0 bases and J by 4 bases, 11 bases remained unmatched. The CDR3 runs 17 residues. The CDR3 loop reads CASSLSGGAGLGYGYTF. The CDR3, as DNA: TGTGCCAGCAGTTTATCAGGGGGCGCTGGTCTAGGCTATGGCTACACCTTC.